This T cell receptor beta chain was profiled in a study of T cell changes during pregnancy in multiple sclerosis. Clones were sequenced by immunoSEQ multiplex PCR, and TCRdb holds only the in-frame ones, with some missing. Among around 100,000 clones, about nine tenths were seen once, and the ten largest hold 1.5% to 2.5%. Germline assignment: CDR1 MNHNS and CDR2 SASEGT. V lost 0 bases and J lost 7, with 9 bases in between. This CDR3 contains 13 residues. The chain links TRBV6-1 to TRBJ1-1, with D hard to call. Source: peripheral blood, taken after pregnancy. The clonotype comes from a female donor with multiple sclerosis, enrolled in a pregnancy study. This CDR3 reads CASSEARGIEAFF. CDR3 DNA sequence: TGTGCCAGCAGTGAAGCACGAGGGATTGAAGCTTTCTTT.